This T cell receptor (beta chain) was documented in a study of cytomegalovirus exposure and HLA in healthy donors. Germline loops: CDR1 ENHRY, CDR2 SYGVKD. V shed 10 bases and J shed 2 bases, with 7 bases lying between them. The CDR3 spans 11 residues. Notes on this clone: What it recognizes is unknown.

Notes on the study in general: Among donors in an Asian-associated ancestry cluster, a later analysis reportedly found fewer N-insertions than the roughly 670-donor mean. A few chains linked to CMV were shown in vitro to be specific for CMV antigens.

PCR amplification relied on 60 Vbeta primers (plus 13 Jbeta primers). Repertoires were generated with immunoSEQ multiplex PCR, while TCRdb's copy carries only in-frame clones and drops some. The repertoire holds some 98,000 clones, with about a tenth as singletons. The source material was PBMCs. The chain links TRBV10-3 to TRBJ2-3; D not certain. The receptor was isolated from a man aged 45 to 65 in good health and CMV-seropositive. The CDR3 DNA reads TGTGCCACCCAATCCACAGATACGCAGTATTTT. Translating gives CATQSTDTQYF.